These 27 T cell receptor beta chains share one sample of origin, sequenced in a study of cytomegalovirus exposure and HLA in healthy donors. 60 Vbeta and 13 Jbeta primers were used in PCR. Profiling relied on immunoSEQ multiplex PCR, and the TCRdb table lists in-frame clones only, not all of them. The repertoire has fewer than 250,000 clones, more than 60% of them found once; the top ten carry roughly 2.1%. Material for sequencing was PBMCs. The origin of the receptors is a woman in her 30s in good health and CMV-seropositive.

The chain is built from TRBV7-6 and TRBJ1-6, with TRBD1 matching over 7 bases. This CDR3 contains 14 residues. Germline trimming cut 5 bases from V and 5 bases from J; bases unmatched to any gene: 3. The germline CDR1 and CDR2 sequences are SGHVS and FNYEAQ. The CDR3 DNA reads TGTGCCAGCAGCGGGGACAGCCATAATTCACCCCTCCACTTT. Its translation: CASSGDSHNSPLHF.

The chain is built from TRBV5-4 and TRBJ1-6; a possible D gene is TRBD1 (6 bases). The germline gives CDR1 SGHNT, CDR2 YYREEE (reference sequence). With 0 bases removed from V and 6 bases from J, the gap between germline ends came to 10 bases. The CDR3 contains 15 residues. CDR3 sequence reads: CASSLAQGRNSPLHF. In DNA form, the CDR3 reads TGTGCCAGCAGCTTGGCCCAGGGGCGTAATTCACCCCTCCACTTT.

This chain uses TRBV29-1 with TRBJ2-1, with D possibly TRBD1 on 6 matching bases. CDR1 is SQVTM and CDR2 is ANQGSEA in the germline V gene. The V end lost 8 bases, the J end lost 2 bases, and 25 bases lay between the germline ends. This CDR3 has 17 residues. This chain's CDR3 is CSSRTARHTGAYNEQFF. CDR3 bases: TGCAGCTCCCGGACAGCACGTCACACCGGGGCCTACAATGAGCAGTTCTTC.

The chain links TRBV6-5 to TRBJ2-7, with 9 bases lining up with TRBD1. Per germline, CDR1 MNHEY and CDR2 SVGAGI. Trimming removed 6 bases from V and 2 bases from J; junction bases left unmatched: 5. The CDR3 is 14 residues long. The CDR3 DNA sequence: TGTGCCAGCAGCAGGGACAGGGCCCCCTACGAGCAGTACTTC. Translating gives CASSRDRAPYEQYF.

The chain combines TRBV27 with TRBJ1-1; 7 bases match TRBD1. Germline V gene lookup returns CDR1 MNHEY and CDR2 SMNVEV (reference sequence). The CDR3 contains 14 residues. The trim removed 6 bases at V and 2 bases at J, leaving 6 bases unmatched. The chain's CDR3 is CASRRGLYNTEAFF. Here the CDR3 DNA reads TGTGCCAGCAGAAGGGGGCTTTATAACACTGAAGCTTTCTTT.

This clone appeared a few times. The chain is built from TRBV6-5 and TRBJ1-1, with TRBD1 as a possible D gene (6 bases). CDR1 and CDR2 (germline): MNHEY, SVGAGI. Trimming removed 6 bases at V and 6 bases at J, with 17 bases between. The CDR3 totals 14 residues. This CDR3 reads CASSPTRGAAEAFF. CDR3 nucleotides: TGTGCCAGCAGCCCAACGCGGGGGGCTGCTGAAGCTTTCTTT.

The V call is TRBV11-3, the J call TRBJ2-3; 8 positions match TRBD2. The CDR3 is made up of 15 amino acids. Germline values: CDR1 SGHNT, CDR2 YENEEA. Losses at the gene ends were 5 bases for V and 0 bases for J; bases not matched to a gene: 4. In DNA, the CDR3 is TGTGCCAGCAGCCTGATAGCGGGGAGCACAGATACGCAGTATTTT. As protein: CASSLIAGSTDTQYF.

This chain connects TRBV5-6 to TRBJ1-2, with 9 bases fitting TRBD1. CDR1 is SGHDT and CDR2 is YYEEEE in the germline V gene. This CDR3 is 13 amino acids long. The junction had 1 base not matched to a gene; V was cut back by 3 bases and J by 4 bases. The CDR3 here is CASSSDRGYGYTF. CDR3 bases: TGTGCCAGCAGCTCGGACAGGGGCTATGGCTACACCTTC.

The chain recombines TRBV5-8 with TRBJ1-1, with TRBD1 identical over 8 bases. The J segment lost 0 bases and the V segment lost 4 bases, leaving 8 bases of the junction unmatched. CDR1 SGHTS and CDR2 YDEGEE come from the germline V gene. The CDR3 is 16 residues long. This chain's CDR3 is CASSIRQGRMNTEAFF. The CDR3 region has the DNA TGTGCCAGCAGCATCCGACAGGGGCGTATGAACACTGAAGCTTTCTTT. Full variable domain (remainder filled in from reference TRBV5-8 and TRBJ1-1): EAGVTQSPTHLIKTRGQQATLRCSPISGHTSVYWYQQALGLGLQFLLWYDEGEERNRGNFPPRFSGRQFPNYSSELNVNALELEDSALYLCASSIRQGRMNTEAFFGQGTRLTVV.

The gene calls are TRBV19 and TRBJ2-4, with 7 bases aligning to TRBD2. Trimming took 3 bases from V and 5 from J; bases not matched to a gene: 7. The CDR3 covers 15 residues. From germline, CDR1 is LNHDA and CDR2 SQIVND (reference sequence). CDR3 DNA sequence: TGTGCCAGTAGTATGGTGGGAGGGGTTCAAAACATTCAGTACTTC. It is translated as CASSMVGGVQNIQYF.

The chain combines TRBV6-1 with TRBJ1-2, with D perhaps matching TRBD1 (5 bases). The germline gives CDR1 MNHNS, CDR2 SASEGT. V lost 6 bases to trimming and J lost 8 bases, with 16 bases between them. The CDR3 length is 13 residues. The CDR3 bases are TGTGCCAGCAGGCCCCCCGGGGGGGGAGGCTACACCTTC. The encoded protein is CASRPPGGGGYTF.

This sequence joins TRBV5-4 and TRBJ1-4, with 9 bases fitting TRBD1. This CDR3 is built from 17 residues. Per the germline V gene, CDR1 is SGHNT and CDR2 is YYREEE (reference sequence). V lost 0 bases to trimming and J lost 2 bases; unmatched junction nucleotides: 5. Here the CDR3 reads CASSLGGTGGTNEKLFF. In DNA, the CDR3 is TGTGCCAGCAGCTTGGGCGGTACAGGGGGCACTAATGAAAAACTGTTTTTT.

This clone was counted a single time. The chain carries TRBV7-2 and TRBJ2-5; D not resolved. V was cut by 1 base and J by 0 bases, with 6 bases left in between. The germline gives CDR1 SGHTA, CDR2 FQGNSA. The CDR3 totals 14 residues. CDR3 amino acids: CASSLVPYQETQYF. The CDR3 DNA reads TGTGCCAGCAGCTTAGTTCCGTACCAAGAGACCCAGTACTTC.

The chain is built from TRBV4-1 and TRBJ2-5, with 7 bases matching TRBD2. Trimming removed 4 bases from V and 5 bases from J; junction bases left unmatched: 10. Germline assignment: CDR1 MGHRA and CDR2 YSYEKL. This CDR3 is 15 amino acids long. The CDR3 DNA reads TGCGCCAGCAGCCCCACCGGGACTATCCTCGAGACCCAGTACTTC. Translation: CASSPTGTILETQYF.

The rearrangement uses TRBV6-5 and TRBJ2-5; TRBD2 matches at 9 bases. Germline trimming cut 6 bases from V and 5 bases from J; bases unmatched to any gene: 4. Germline values: CDR1 MNHEY, CDR2 SVGAGI. CDR3 size: 13 residues. CDR3 nucleotide sequence: TGTGCCAGCAGGCGGGGGGGCCTCGAGACCCAGTACTTC. It specifies CASRRGGLETQYF.

The CDR3 sequence: CASSLANRGGGYGYTF. The CDR3, as DNA: TGTGCCAGCAGCTTGGCGAACAGGGGGGGAGGATATGGCTACACCTTC. V is TRBV5-5 and J is TRBJ1-2, with 8 bases fitting TRBD1. The CDR3 has 16 amino acids. The trim removed 0 bases at V and 5 bases at J, leaving 9 bases unmatched. Germline V gives CDR1 SGHKS, CDR2 YYEKEE (reference sequence).

As regards this clone: At one end the junction does not follow the germline gene, possibly because of a read error. The rearrangement joins TRBV11-1 to TRBJ2-7, with TRBD1 as a possible D gene (6 bases). The CDR3 has 12 residues. Germline CDR1 and CDR2: SGHAT and FQDESV (reference sequence). CDR3 nucleotide sequence: TGTGCCGGCAGCCCCCGCAGGGGCGAGCAGTACTTC. Translation: CAGSPRRGEQYF.

The chain combines TRBV7-2 with TRBJ2-5; perhaps TRBD1 as D (5 bases). V shed 2 bases and J shed 6 bases, with 10 bases lying between them. The length of the CDR3 is 13 residues. Looked up from germline, CDR1 is SGHTA and CDR2 is FQGNSA. The CDR3 nucleotides are TGTGCCAGCAGCTTACCAGGGTCGAAGACCCAGTACTTC. Its protein is CASSLPGSKTQYF.

The CDR3 region is CASSINILDTQYF. CDR3 DNA sequence: TGTGCCAGTAGTATAAATATTTTAGATACGCAGTATTTT. The chain uses TRBV19 and TRBJ2-3; D call uncertain. V lost 2 bases and J lost 5, with 8 bases in between. Germline assignment: CDR1 LNHDA and CDR2 SQIVND (reference sequence). The CDR3 runs 13 residues.

V gene TRBV4-2 combines with J gene TRBJ2-1; D unresolved. This CDR3 is built from 16 residues. The germline V gene has CDR1 LGHNA and CDR2 YNFKEQ. V was clipped by 1 base and J by 0 bases, with 10 bases between them. The CDR3 DNA is TGTGCCAGCAGCCAAGGAGCCCCGGGCTCCTACAATGAGCAGTTCTTC. It specifies CASSQGAPGSYNEQFF.

The chain recombines TRBV11-2 with TRBJ2-5, with 7 bases that match TRBD1. Germline loops: CDR1 SGHAT, CDR2 FQNNGV. Losses at the gene ends were 2 bases for V and 5 bases for J; bases not matched to a gene: 8. The CDR3 is made up of 15 amino acids. The CDR3 is CASSLRGQLGETQYF. CDR3 DNA: TGTGCCAGCAGCTTAAGGGGACAGTTGGGCGAGACCCAGTACTTC.

This clone was counted between two and nine times. The chain recombines TRBV7-9 with TRBJ1-1; TRBD1 matches at 10 bases. V lost 6 bases to trimming and J lost 5 bases; unmatched junction nucleotides: 9. Germline values: CDR1 SEHNR, CDR2 FQNEAQ (reference sequence). This CDR3 is built from 15 residues. CDR3 nucleotides: TGTGCCAGCAGGGGGTGGACAGGGGGGAATACTGAAGCTTTCTTT. Its protein product is CASRGWTGGNTEAFF.

This clone was seen more than once but under ten times. CDR3 sequence reads: CASSQSGTLNQPQHF. The CDR3 DNA sequence: TGTGCCAGCAGCCAGTCCGGGACACTGAATCAGCCCCAGCATTTT. The chain combines TRBV4-2 with TRBJ1-5; perhaps TRBD1 as D (6 bases). The CDR3 covers 15 residues. Germline CDR1 is LGHNA and CDR2 is YNFKEQ. Between the trimmed V and J ends, which lost 3 bases and 4 bases, there was a span of 13 bases.

The chain employs TRBV28 and TRBJ2-1, with TRBD1 as a possible D gene (6 bases). Germline lookup yields CDR1 MDHEN and CDR2 SYDVKM. Trimming took 5 bases from V and 4 from J, leaving 18 bases between them. CDR3 length: 16 residues. This CDR3 reads CASSPQLLGTYNEQFF. CDR3 nucleotides: TGTGCCAGCAGTCCCCAGCTTCTCGGGACATACAATGAGCAGTTCTTC.

V is TRBV29-1 and J is TRBJ2-5; possibly TRBD2 for D (7 bases). V lost 4 bases to trimming and J lost 5 bases, with 20 bases between them. Germline loops: CDR1 SQVTM, CDR2 ANQGSEA. CDR3 size: 15 residues. CDR3 sequence (DNA): TGCAGCGTTGTAGCTGGTACGGGGGGCGGGGAGACCCAGTACTTC. Translating gives CSVVAGTGGGETQYF.

This clone turned up a few times. The chain couples TRBV7-2 to TRBJ1-2; D is unresolved. With 8 bases removed from V and 1 base from J, the gap between germline ends came to 8 bases. From germline, CDR1 is SGHTA and CDR2 FQGNSA. The CDR3 has 12 amino acids. CDR3 in amino acids: CASSRINYGYTF. CDR3 coding DNA: TGTGCCAGCTCTAGGATTAACTATGGCTACACCTTC.

A note on this clone: The junction departs from the called germline gene at one end, perhaps through a read error. This sample also contains other DNA sequences that code for the same CDR3. The CDR3 bases are TGTGCCAGCTCACCACCGTCTTTTCAGGGTAACACCGAAGCTTTCTTT. The encoded protein is CASSPPSFQGNTEAFF. V and J are TRBV18 and TRBJ1-1, with a possible D match to TRBD1 (5 bases). The CDR3 is 16 amino acids. Germline CDR1 reads KGHSH; CDR2 reads LQKENI.